This TCR beta chain was sequenced in a study of blood T cell repertoires in COVID-19. CDR3 size: 16 residues. The germline V gene has CDR1 MNHEY and CDR2 SMNVEV (reference sequence). The V end lost 0 bases, the J end lost 2 bases, and 12 bases lay between the germline ends. Data came from immunoSEQ multiplex PCR; TCRdb stores just in-frame clones and leaves some out. The profile shows roughly 150,000 clones, less than 85% of them singletons. The sample was PBMCs or T cells enriched from blood (not recorded which). The chain couples TRBV27 to TRBJ2-3; D call uncertain. This receptor was identified in a woman younger than 30 who had been exposed to COVID-19. CDR3 sequence (DNA): TGTGCCAGCAGTTTATCAATCCCTCGTTCCACAGATACGCAGTATTTT. Translating gives CASSLSIPRSTDTQYF.